This T cell receptor (beta chain) stems from a study of cytomegalovirus exposure and HLA in healthy donors. Findings and limits, study-wide: Later analysis identified several of the most significant clusters that appeared linked to common viral pathogens. Prior analysis indicated that the majority of TCR beta V segments exhibited productivity approximately 87% or approximately 30% of the time.

This PCR relied on a set of 60 Vbeta primers and 13 Jbeta primers. In the original processing: In a later analysis, the count reached 74 million or so unique TCR beta chains, with roughly 12 million shared. The data were produced by immunoSEQ multiplex PCR, yet TCRdb's version contains in-frame clones alone and is incomplete. V and J calls and clone size are given by that table; D and trimming were obtained from the DNA. The sample lists fewer than 200,000 clones; about 90% were seen once. This clone was counted a single time. Its antigen is unknown. The CDR3 totals 15 residues. Looked up from germline, CDR1 is SGHTA and CDR2 is FQGNSA. With 5 bases clipped from V and 0 bases from J, the junction kept 5 bases outside the gene matches.

Sequenced sample: PBMCs. This clonotype originated in a girl under three years old in good health and CMV-seronegative. This chain links TRBV7-2 with TRBJ1-2; TRBD1 matches at 8 bases. CDR3 sequence reads: CASSMDRAANYGYTF. The DNA of the CDR3 is TGTGCCAGCAGCATGGACAGGGCCGCTAACTATGGCTACACCTTC.